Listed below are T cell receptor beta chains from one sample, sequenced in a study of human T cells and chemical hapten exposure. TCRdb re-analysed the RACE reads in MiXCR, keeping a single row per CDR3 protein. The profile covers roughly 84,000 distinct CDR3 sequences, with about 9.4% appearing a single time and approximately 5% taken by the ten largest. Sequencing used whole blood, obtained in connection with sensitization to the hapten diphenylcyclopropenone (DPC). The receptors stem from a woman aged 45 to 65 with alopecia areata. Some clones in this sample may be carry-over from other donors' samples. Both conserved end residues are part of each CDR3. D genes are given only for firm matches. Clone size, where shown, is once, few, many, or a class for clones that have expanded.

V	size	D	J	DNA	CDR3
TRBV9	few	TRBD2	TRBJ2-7	TGTGCCAGCAGCGTAGCGGCGGGAGCGAGATACGAGCAGTACTTC	CASSVAAGARYEQYF
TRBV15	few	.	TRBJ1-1	TGTGCCACCAGCAGAGACAGGGGTTTTACTGAAGCTTTCTTT	CATSRDRGFTEAFF
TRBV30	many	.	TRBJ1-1	TGTGCCTGGAGTGTAGGACCTTCTGGGGCTGAAGCTTTCTTT	CAWSVGPSGAEAFF
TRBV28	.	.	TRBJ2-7	TGTGCCAGCGGAACGCTTGTTTCCCACGAGCAGTACTTC	CASGTLVSHEQYF
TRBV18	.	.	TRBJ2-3	TGTGCCAGCTCCTTACAGGCCGGAGATACGCAGTATTTT	CASSLQAGDTQYF
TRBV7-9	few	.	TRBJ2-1	TGTGCCAGCAGCTTTCCACAGGGCAGATTTGAGCAGTTCTTC	CASSFPQGRFEQFF
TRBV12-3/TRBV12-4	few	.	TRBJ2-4	TGTGCCAGCAGTTTCGGGGGACAGAGCAAAAACATTCAGTACTTC	CASSFGGQSKNIQYF
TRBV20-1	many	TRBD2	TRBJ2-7	TGCAGTGCCATTATTAGCGGGAATACCTACGAGCAGTACTTC	CSAIISGNTYEQYF
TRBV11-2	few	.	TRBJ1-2	TGTGCCAGCAGCTACGACGGGGCCAGGCACCTTCAGAACTATGGCTACACCTTC	CASSYDGARHLQNYGYTF
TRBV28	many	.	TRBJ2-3	TGTGCCATCGGAGGGGGGAGAAAGACAGATACGCAGTATTTT	CAIGGGRKTDTQYF
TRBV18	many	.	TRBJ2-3	TGTGCCAGCTCACCACCAACAACAGATACGCAGTATTTT	CASSPPTTDTQYF
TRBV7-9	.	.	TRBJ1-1	TGTGCCAGCAGCCGTGGGGACACGAGAACGACTGAAGCTTTCTTT	CASSRGDTRTTEAFF
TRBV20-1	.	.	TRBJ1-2	TGCAGTGCTAGGACAGGTCCTAACTATGGCTACACCTTC	CSARTGPNYGYTF
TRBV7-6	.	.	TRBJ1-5	TGTGCCAGCAGTCCCGACAGAGATCAGCCCCAGCATTTT	CASSPDRDQPQHF
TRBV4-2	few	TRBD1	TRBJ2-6	TGTGCCAGCAGCCAAGAGGGCAGGGGGCCTGGGGCCAACGTCCTGACTTTC	CASSQEGRGPGANVLTF
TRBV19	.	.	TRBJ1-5	TGTGCCAGTACTCGTGCCCGGGATCAGCCCCAGCATTTT	CASTRARDQPQHF
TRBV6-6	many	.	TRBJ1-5	TGTGCCAGCAGTTACTCGGGGGGAATTGGCAATCAGCCCCAGCATTTT	CASSYSGGIGNQPQHF
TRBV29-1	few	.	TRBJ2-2	TGCAGCGTTGCGCCCCTTGGGAACACCGGGGAGCTGTTTTTT	CSVAPLGNTGELFF
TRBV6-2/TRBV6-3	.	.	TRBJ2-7	TGTGCCAGCAGTCAAGAAGGGTACGAGCAGTACTTC	CASSQEGYEQYF
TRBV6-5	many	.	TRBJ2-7	TGTGCCAGCAGGAGCAATTGGAACTCCTACGAGCAGTACTTC	CASRSNWNSYEQYF
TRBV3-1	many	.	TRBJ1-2	TGTGCCAGCAGCCAAGATTTAGGACAAACCGGCTACACCTTC	CASSQDLGQTGYTF
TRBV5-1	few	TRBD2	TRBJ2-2	TGCGCCAGCAGCTTGGATGTGGCGGGAGCCTCCGGGGAGCTGTTTTTT	CASSLDVAGASGELFF
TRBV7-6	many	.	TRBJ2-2	TGTGCCAGCAGTCGAGACTCCCAATCCACCGGGGAGCTGTTTTTT	CASSRDSQSTGELFF
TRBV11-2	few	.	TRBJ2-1	TGTGCCAGCAGCCTGGTTGGGGGATCTCCCAATGAGCAGTTCTTC	CASSLVGGSPNEQFF
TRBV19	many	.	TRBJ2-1	TGTGCCAGTAGTAGGGATTGGGGAATCAACAATGAGCAGTTCTTC	CASSRDWGINNEQFF
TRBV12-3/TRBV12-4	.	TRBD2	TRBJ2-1	TGTGCCAGCAGTTTTCGACGGGGGGGCAGAAGTGAGCAGTTCTTC	CASSFRRGGRSEQFF
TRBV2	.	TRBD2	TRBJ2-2	TGTGCCAGCAGGCGGGAGGGAACGAACACCGGGGAGCTGTTTTTT	CASRREGTNTGELFF
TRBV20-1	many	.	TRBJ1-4	TGCAGTGCTAGCTGGACCCGAGAAGAAAAACTGTTTTTT	CSASWTREEKLFF
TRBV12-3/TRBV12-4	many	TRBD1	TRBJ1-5	TGTGCCAGCAGTCACGGACAGGGTTATCAGCCCCAGCATTTT	CASSHGQGYQPQHF
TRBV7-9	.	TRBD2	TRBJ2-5	TGTGCCAGCAGCTTGGGGACTAGCGAAAGAGAGACCCAGTACTTC	CASSLGTSERETQYF
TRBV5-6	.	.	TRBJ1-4	TGTGCCAGCAGCCCCCGGAATCCAGGCACTAATGAAAAACTGTTTTTT	CASSPRNPGTNEKLFF
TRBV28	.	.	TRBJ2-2	TGTGCCAGCAGGCCGACATGGTCGAACACCGGGGAGCTGTTTTTT	CASRPTWSNTGELFF
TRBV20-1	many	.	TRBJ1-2	TGCAGTGCTAGTGGGCAGGCATTCACCTTC	CSASGQAFTF
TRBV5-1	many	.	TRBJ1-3	TGCGCCAGCAGCTTGGGACCCGAAGGAAACACCATATATTTT	CASSLGPEGNTIYF
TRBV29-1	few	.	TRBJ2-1	TGCAGCGTTCGGGGGATCCTCTACAATGAGCAGTTCTTC	CSVRGILYNEQFF
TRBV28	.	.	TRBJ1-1	TGTGCCAGCAGTTTACCCCTCACAGGAGCAAGGACTGAAGCTTTCTTT	CASSLPLTGARTEAFF
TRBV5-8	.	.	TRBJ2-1	TGTGCCTCATGCCGGGACCAAGGTTACAATGAGCAGTTCTTC	CASCRDQGYNEQFF
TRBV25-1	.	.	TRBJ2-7	TGTGCCAGTGCGGGACTCTCCTACGAGCAGTACTTC	CASAGLSYEQYF
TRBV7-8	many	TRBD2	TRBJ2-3	TGTGCCAGCAGCTTAGCGTCTGGCGGGAGTGATAGCACAGATACGCAGTATTTT	CASSLASGGSDSTDTQYF
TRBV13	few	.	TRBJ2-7	TGTGCCAGCAGCTTTAGGCGGGAGCAGTACTTC	CASSFRREQYF
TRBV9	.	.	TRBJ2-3	TGTGCCAGCAGCGTAAGCCCCAGCACAGATACGCAGTATTTT	CASSVSPSTDTQYF
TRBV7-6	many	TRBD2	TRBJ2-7	TGTGCCAGCAGCTTAGGAGCGGGAGGGTTGGCCCTCGAGCAGTACTTC	CASSLGAGGLALEQYF
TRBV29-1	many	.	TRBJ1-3	TGCAGCGTTGAAGGAGGGGTCGGAAACACCATATATTTT	CSVEGGVGNTIYF
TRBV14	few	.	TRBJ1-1	TGTGCCAGCAGCCACCGACAGCGTACCCGGAACACTGAAGCTTTCTTT	CASSHRQRTRNTEAFF
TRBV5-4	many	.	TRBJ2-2	TGTGCCAGCAGCTTCGACAGCATCCACACCGGGGAGCTGTTTTTT	CASSFDSIHTGELFF
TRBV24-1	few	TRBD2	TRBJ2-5	TGTGCCTCCGTCGGAACCGGGACTAGCTGGCGAGAGACCCAGTACTTC	CASVGTGTSWRETQYF
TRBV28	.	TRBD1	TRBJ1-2	TGTGCCAGCAGTACTGGGGGACAGGGGTACTATGGCTACACCTTC	CASSTGGQGYYGYTF
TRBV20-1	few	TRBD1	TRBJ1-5	TGCAGTGCAGAGAGGCCCAGGGGGCGCGGGATTGGCAATCAGCCCCAGCATTTT	CSAERPRGRGIGNQPQHF
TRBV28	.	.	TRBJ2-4	TGTGCCAGCAGCAGGTCTCTCGCCAAAAACATTCAGTACTTC	CASSRSLAKNIQYF
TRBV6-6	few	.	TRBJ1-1	TGTGCCAGCAGTCGCGAACCGCGCACAGGGTCCACTGAAGCTTTCTTT	CASSREPRTGSTEAFF
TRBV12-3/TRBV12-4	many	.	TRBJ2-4	TGTGCCAGCACCTCAGGGAACCGCCTCAGGGAAAACATTCAGTACTTC	CASTSGNRLRENIQYF